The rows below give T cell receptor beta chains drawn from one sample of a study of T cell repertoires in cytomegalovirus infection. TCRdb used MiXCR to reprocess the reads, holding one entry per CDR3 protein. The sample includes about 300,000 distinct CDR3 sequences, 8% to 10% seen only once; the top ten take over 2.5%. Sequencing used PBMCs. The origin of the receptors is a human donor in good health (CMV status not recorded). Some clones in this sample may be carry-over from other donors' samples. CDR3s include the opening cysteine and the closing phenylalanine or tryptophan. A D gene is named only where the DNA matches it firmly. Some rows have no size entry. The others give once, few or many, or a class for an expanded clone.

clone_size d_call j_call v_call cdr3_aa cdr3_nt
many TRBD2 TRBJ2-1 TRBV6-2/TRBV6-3 CASSPGTSGGAYTEQFF TGTGCCAGCAGCCCCGGGACTAGCGGGGGGGCCTACACTGAGCAGTTCTTC
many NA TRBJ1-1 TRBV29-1 CSVDRVGGNTEAFF TGCAGCGTTGACAGGGTTGGTGGGAACACTGAAGCTTTCTTT
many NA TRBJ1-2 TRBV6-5 CASSYSQLLNYGYTF TGTGCCAGCAGTTACTCCCAGCTCCTAAACTATGGCTACACCTTC
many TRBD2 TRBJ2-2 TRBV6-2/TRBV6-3 CASSRLAGSEELFF TGTGCCAGCAGCCGACTAGCGGGGTCCGAGGAGCTGTTTTTT
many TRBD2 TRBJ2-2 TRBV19 CASKRTSGGTGELFF TGTGCCAGTAAACGGACTAGCGGGGGCACCGGGGAGCTGTTTTTT
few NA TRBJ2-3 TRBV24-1 CATSDPRLREETDTQYF TGTGCCACCAGTGACCCCCGTTTGAGGGAGGAAACAGATACGCAGTATTTT
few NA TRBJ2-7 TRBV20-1 CSAILRFAYEQYF TGCAGTGCTATTTTAAGATTTGCCTACGAGCAGTACTTC
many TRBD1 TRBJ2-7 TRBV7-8 CASSSLQGTLAYEQYF TGTGCCAGCAGCTCTTTACAGGGGACACTGGCCTACGAGCAGTACTTC
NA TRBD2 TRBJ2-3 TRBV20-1 CSARLAGLTDTQYF TGCAGTGCTAGACTAGCGGGTCTCACAGATACGCAGTATTTT
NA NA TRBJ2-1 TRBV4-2 CASSQGGGASSYNEQFF TGTGCCAGCAGCCAAGGAGGAGGGGCCAGCTCCTACAATGAGCAGTTCTTC
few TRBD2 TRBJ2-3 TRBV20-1 CSASPTSGGADTQYF TGCAGTGCTAGCCCGACTAGCGGGGGGGCAGATACGCAGTATTTT
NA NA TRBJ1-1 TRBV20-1 CSASGSLEAFF TGCAGTGCTAGCGGCAGCCTTGAAGCTTTCTTT
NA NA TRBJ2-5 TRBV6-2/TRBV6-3 CASSYLQKGKTQYF TGTGCCAGCAGTTACCTCCAGAAAGGAAAGACCCAGTACTTC
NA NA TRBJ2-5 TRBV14 CASSLILGGGETQYF TGTGCCAGCAGCCTCATCCTGGGGGGCGGAGAGACCCAGTACTTC
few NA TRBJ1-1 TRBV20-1 CSAAPLTGTGLEAFF TGCAGTGCTGCTCCTCTAACAGGTACTGGCTTAGAAGCTTTCTTT
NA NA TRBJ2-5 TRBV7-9 CASSPRTIVNQETQYF TGTGCCAGCAGCCCGAGGACAATTGTGAACCAAGAGACCCAGTACTTC
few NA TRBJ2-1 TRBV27 CASSYTIVLGEQFF TGTGCCAGCAGTTACACCATAGTTCTGGGAGAGCAGTTCTTC
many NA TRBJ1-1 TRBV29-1 CSVGRTGMNTEAFF TGCAGCGTTGGTCGGACGGGGATGAACACTGAAGCTTTCTTT
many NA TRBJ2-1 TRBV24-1 CATSDRQGLTNEQFF TGTGCCACCAGTGATCGGCAGGGGCTTACGAATGAGCAGTTCTTC
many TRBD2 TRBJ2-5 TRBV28 CASSSLAGEETQYF TGTGCCAGCAGTTCCTTAGCGGGGGAAGAGACCCAGTACTTC
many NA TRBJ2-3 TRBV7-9 CASSFGRGTDTQYF TGTGCCAGCAGCTTCGGACGGGGCACAGATACGCAGTATTTT
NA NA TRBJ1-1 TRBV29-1 CSVKMSNTVAFF TGCAGCGTTAAGATGTCGAACACTGTAGCTTTCTTT
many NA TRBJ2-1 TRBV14 CASSPISPGVKENYHLFYNEQFF TGTGCCAGCAGTCCAATTTCTCCAGGGGTAAAGGAGAATTATCACCTTTTTTACAATGAGCAGTTCTTC
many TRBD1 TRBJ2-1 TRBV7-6 CASSLGGWTGWNEQFF TGTGCCAGCAGCTTAGGGGGTTGGACAGGTTGGAATGAGCAGTTCTTC
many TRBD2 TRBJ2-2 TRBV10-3 CAISDSGGPRSGELFF TGTGCCATCAGTGACAGCGGGGGGCCGAGGTCCGGGGAGCTGTTTTTT
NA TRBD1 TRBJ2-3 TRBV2 CASFKQGATDTQYF TGTGCCAGCTTCAAACAGGGGGCCACAGATACGCAGTATTTT
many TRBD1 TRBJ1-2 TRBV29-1 CSAGTGYGYTF TGCAGTGCTGGGACAGGCTATGGCTACACCTTC
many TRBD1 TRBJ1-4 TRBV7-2 CASSKQGANEKLFF TGTGCCAGCAGTAAACAGGGGGCGAATGAAAAACTGTTTTTT
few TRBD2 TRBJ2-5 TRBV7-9 CASSYPAGAQETQYF TGTGCCAGCAGCTACCCAGCGGGGGCCCAAGAGACCCAGTACTTC
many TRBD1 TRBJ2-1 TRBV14 CASTRQGVRDEQFF TGTGCCAGCACGAGACAGGGGGTCAGGGATGAGCAGTTCTTC
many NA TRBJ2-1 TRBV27 CASSSPTRNEQFF TGTGCCAGCAGTTCCCCCACACGCAATGAGCAGTTCTTC
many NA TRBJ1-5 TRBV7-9 CASSLEVGTVGQPQHF TGTGCCAGCAGCTTAGAGGTGGGAACCGTCGGTCAGCCCCAGCATTTT
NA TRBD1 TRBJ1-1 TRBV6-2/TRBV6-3 CASSPDRDRDTEAFF TGTGCCAGCAGTCCCGACAGGGATCGGGACACTGAAGCTTTCTTT
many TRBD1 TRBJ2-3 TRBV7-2 CASSLVAGGLPDTQYF TGTGCCAGCAGCTTAGTGGCAGGGGGCCTCCCAGATACGCAGTATTTT
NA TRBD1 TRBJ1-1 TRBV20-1 CSVTGALNTEAFF TGCAGTGTCACAGGGGCGTTGAACACTGAAGCTTTCTTT
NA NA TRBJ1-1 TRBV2 CASSDRGSMNTEAFF TGTGCCAGCAGTGACAGGGGATCCATGAACACTGAAGCTTTCTTT
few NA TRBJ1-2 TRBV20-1 CSAPLGGTYGYTF TGCAGTGCTCCCCTGGGAGGGACCTATGGCTACACCTTC
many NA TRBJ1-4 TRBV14 CASSSREGGRATNEKLFF TGTGCCAGCAGCTCAAGGGAAGGGGGGCGCGCAACTAATGAAAAACTGTTTTTT
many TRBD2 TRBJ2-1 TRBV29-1 CSERRGASSYNEQFF TGCAGCGAACGGCGGGGGGCCAGCTCCTACAATGAGCAGTTCTTC
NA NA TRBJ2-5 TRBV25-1 CASKRGIQETQYF TGTGCCAGCAAGAGGGGGATCCAAGAGACCCAGTACTTC
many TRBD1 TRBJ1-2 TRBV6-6 CASKPPGQGFNGYTF TGTGCCAGCAAACCTCCGGGACAGGGTTTCAATGGCTACACCTTC
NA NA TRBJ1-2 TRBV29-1 CSVPRSYGYTF TGCAGCGTTCCCCGGAGCTATGGCTACACCTTC
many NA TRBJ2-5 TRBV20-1 CSASSGSRRGETQYF TGCAGTGCTAGTTCCGGGAGTCGAAGGGGGGAGACCCAGTACTTC
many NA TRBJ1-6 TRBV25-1 CASSDYRDPGSPLHF TGTGCCAGCAGTGACTACCGGGACCCAGGGTCACCCCTCCACTTT
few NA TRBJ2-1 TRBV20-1 CSARVSDWDSYNEQFF TGCAGTGCTAGAGTCTCAGATTGGGACTCCTACAATGAGCAGTTCTTC
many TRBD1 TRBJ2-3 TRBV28 CASSSPGTGEGTDTQYF TGTGCCAGCAGTTCCCCCGGGACAGGGGAAGGCACAGATACGCAGTATTTT
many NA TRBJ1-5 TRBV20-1 CSAAQGGNSNQPQHF TGCAGTGCTGCTCAAGGGGGTAATAGCAATCAGCCCCAGCATTTT
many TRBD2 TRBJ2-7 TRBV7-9 CASSSTSGGAYEQYF TGTGCCAGCAGCTCGACTAGCGGGGGGGCCTACGAGCAGTACTTC
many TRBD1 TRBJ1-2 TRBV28 CASSSGGSYGYTF TGTGCCAGCAGTTCAGGGGGGAGCTATGGCTACACCTTC
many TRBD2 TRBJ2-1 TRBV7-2 CASSFSQVSGGRDEQFF TGTGCCAGCAGCTTTTCTCAAGTTAGCGGGGGCCGGGATGAGCAGTTCTTC
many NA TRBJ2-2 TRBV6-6 CASRKGDSNTGELFF TGTGCCAGCAGAAAGGGGGATTCCAACACCGGGGAGCTGTTTTTT
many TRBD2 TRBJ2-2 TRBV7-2 CASSFYSGGLTGELFF TGTGCCAGCAGCTTTTATAGCGGGGGGCTCACCGGGGAGCTGTTTTTT
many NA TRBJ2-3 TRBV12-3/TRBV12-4 CASSSSGAGGTDTQYF NA
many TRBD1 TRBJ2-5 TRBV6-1 CASIQGSGRRETQYF TGTGCCAGCATACAGGGGAGTGGACGTCGGGAGACCCAGTACTTC
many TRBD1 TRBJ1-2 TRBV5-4 CASSRRDSAYGYTF TGTGCCAGCAGCAGGAGGGACAGCGCCTATGGCTACACCTTC
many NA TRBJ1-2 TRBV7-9 CASSLVSDFNYGYTF TGTGCCAGCAGCCTAGTGTCAGACTTTAACTATGGCTACACCTTC
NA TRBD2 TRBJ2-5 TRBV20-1 CSAPGLAGVTRGTETQYF TGCAGTGCGCCCGGACTAGCGGGGGTTACAAGAGGCACAGAGACCCAGTACTTC
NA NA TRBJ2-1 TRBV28 CASTQLGDNEQFF TGTGCCAGCACCCAGTTGGGGGACAATGAGCAGTTCTTC
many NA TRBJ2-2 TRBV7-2 CASSLESLSGELFF TGTGCCAGCAGCTTAGAGTCACTTTCCGGGGAGCTGTTTTTT